This paragraph reports one TCR beta chain. What this receptor recognizes is not known. No much larger clone exists at a distance of one base, and base qualities are not known. These data come from a study of TIL therapy for anti-PD-1-resistant metastatic lung cancer (dated by TCRdb to about 2021). Regarding the study in general: A median age of about 59 years (range about 35-75) and a median tumor PD-L1 proportion score of 4.5% to 6.5% were recorded among enrolled patients. Most of the cohort had lung adenocarcinoma, including a few EGFR-mutant tumors and two ALK-rearranged tumors, and half of the patients were either current or former smokers. Across the cohort, whole-exome sequencing showed a median non-synonymous tumor mutation burden of about 1.6 mutations per megabase. Tumor and peripheral blood T cell receptor beta sequencing was used to track clonotypes across tumor, expanded TIL product and serial blood samples.

Results and caveats for the whole study, not just this receptor: Clonal turnover during TIL culture was high, and many clones enriched in the product were not detected in the baseline tumor, suggesting clonal contraction instead of faithful expansion. Generalizability was limited because the cohort was highly selected, with more treatment-naive, never-smoker and oncogene-addicted patients included than is typical. The study protocol defined all tumor marker inferences as exploratory. Higher clonality and lower diversity were observed in expanded TIL cultures than in baseline intratumoral T cells (median clonality around 6% vs 30%, p < 0.0001).

The CDR3 numbers 14 residues from cysteine through phenylalanine. The kept DNA is CDR3 alone, 42 bases in frame from the first base. CDR1 is given as MNHEY and CDR2 as SVGAGI, both from the germline V gene. Unmatched junction bases come to 9, with V trimmed by 8 bases and J by 6 bases. The immunoSEQ v3 hsTCRB kit was used to amplify TCR beta CDR3 regions from genomic DNA through bias-controlled multiplex PCR. TCR libraries were sequenced on an Illumina NextSeq 500 to about 2 million read pairs for survey level or about 5-6.5 million for deep level. The original pipeline was this. The immunoSEQ Analyzer software assigned V, D and J genes, filtered out non-productive sequences, and reported clonality. Repertoires of infused TIL and blood were compared using productive Simpson clonality and the Morisita overlap index of productive TRB rearrangements. TCRdb re-hosts the immuneACCESS table, in-frame sequences only. Its copies lack some clones; in the studies checked, an unresolved V gene accounts for under half of them, and the cause for the rest is not known. Clone size and V and J calls were adopted from that table, with D and trimming inferred from the DNA. The sample has more than 90,000 clones on record, about two thirds of them singletons. About a tenth of the sample is taken by the ten largest.

This sample's time point label indicates: pre-treatment sample, taken before nivolumab and TIL therapy. The baseline tumor samples were excised metastases, mostly pleural nodules or supraclavicular lymph nodes, taken from the same resection that was used to grow TIL. Tumors were harvested before any PD-1/PD-L1 blockade; patients then received nivolumab, and those progressing received lymphodepletion, expanded TIL infusion and IL-2. Between late 2017 and early 2020, a dual-center phase I trial enrolled adults who had stage 4 NSCLC. The samples were drawn from an open-label, single-arm phase I trial testing tumor-infiltrating lymphocyte therapy combined with nivolumab in advanced non-small cell lung cancer. For each resected tumor, portions were snap-frozen in liquid nitrogen and kept at -80 degrees C. Tumor regions of interest were selected on H&E sections using laser-capture macrodissection, ground into around 16 mg aliquots, and extracted using Qiagen Allprep kits.

The rearranged segments are TRBV6-5 and TRBJ1-5; TRBD1 matches 8 bases in the middle. This TCR was sampled from a person aged 25 to 79 with non-small cell lung cancer. Sequenced here: tumor tissue, sampled at baseline. The CDR3 protein is CASATGGQSQPQHF. The DNA sequence is given as TGTGCCAGCGCTACAGGGGGTCAAAGTCAGCCCCAGCATTTT.